This entry lists 31 T cell receptor beta chains sequenced from one sample in a study of early T cells in non-severe SARS-CoV-2 infection (dated by TCRdb to 2020 to 2023). Receptor libraries were prepared by 5' RACE. This sample was sequenced with a NextSeq 500. The raw public reads went through TCRdb reprocessing: fastp at Q25, MiXCR clone calling, in-frame beta chains kept. For every CDR3 protein sequence, its rows merge into one entry that carries the most common genes and DNA. Here the sample has more than 50,000 distinct CDR3 sequences; over 9.5% occur a single time. The biggest ten clones account for over 1.2% of the sample. The sequenced sample was whole blood, obtained at baseline. All receptors come from an adult who was a healthcare worker with PCR-confirmed SARS-CoV-2 infection or an uninfected control (not recorded which).

This clonotype was observed a handful of times. The chain links TRBV5-1 to TRBJ1-1; D is uncertain. V was pared by 0 bases and J by 9 bases, with 6 bases between. This CDR3 contains 11 residues. Germline V CDR1 and CDR2: SGHRS, YFSETQ. CDR3 region: CASSLGDQAFF. The CDR3 nucleotides read TGCGCCAGCAGCTTGGGCGACCAAGCTTTCTTT.

This chain connects TRBV27 to TRBJ1-2; D is ambiguous. Per germline, CDR1 MNHEY and CDR2 SMNVEV (reference sequence). The CDR3 sequence is 13 residues long. Trimming removed 1 base from V and 3 bases from J, with 6 bases in between. CDR3 amino acids: CASSLYPYYGYTF. DNA of the CDR3: TGTGCCAGCAGTTTATACCCCTACTATGGCTACACCTTC.

This clonotype was seen ten or more times. The rearrangement joins TRBV12-3 or TRBV12-4 to TRBJ2-7; D may be TRBD1 or TRBD2 (6 bases each). The CDR3 has 14 amino acids. V was pared by 2 bases and J by 5 bases, with 13 bases between. The CDR3 protein is CASSLRGRGDEQYF. The DNA of the CDR3 is TGTGCCAGCAGTTTACGGGGGCGCGGGGACGAGCAGTACTTC.

CDR3 amino acids: CAWRVPGQGNQPQHF. As DNA, the CDR3 is TGTGCCTGGAGGGTCCCGGGACAAGGAAATCAGCCCCAGCATTTT. The rearrangement uses TRBV30 and TRBJ1-5; TRBD1 is a possible D gene (6 bases). Trimming shortened V by 3 bases and J by 4 bases, and 16 bases separated the two germline ends. Germline CDR1 is GTSNPN and CDR2 is SVGIG (reference sequence). The CDR3 extends over 15 amino acids.

This clonotype was counted a few times. The chain couples TRBV2 to TRBJ2-3, with D tentatively TRBD1 (6 bases). Germline CDR1 is SNHLY and CDR2 is FYNNEI. V was pared by 1 base and J by 3 bases, with 11 bases between. The CDR3 is 15 residues long. This CDR3 is CASSEGQAYTDTQYF. The CDR3 DNA is TGTGCCAGCAGTGAAGGACAGGCATATACAGATACGCAGTATTTT.

In this sample, this clonotype turned up a few times. The rearrangement joins TRBV29-1 to TRBJ2-5; no reliable D call. From germline, CDR1 is SQVTM and CDR2 ANQGSEA. The CDR3 is made up of 14 amino acids. The V end was cut by 0 bases, the J end by 2 bases, with 10 bases between. CDR3 loop: CSVEDLTEQETQYF. The DNA of the CDR3 is TGCAGCGTTGAAGACCTAACTGAGCAAGAGACCCAGTACTTC.

In this sample, this clonotype turned up many times. This chain uses TRBV11-2 with TRBJ2-3; TRBD2 matches at 11 bases. The CDR3 covers 17 residues. The V segment lost 5 bases and the J segment 5 bases; nucleotides outside the gene matches: 12. Germline CDR1 is SGHAT and CDR2 is FQNNGV. The CDR3 protein is CASSHSGLAENLDTQYF. CDR3 nucleotide sequence: TGTGCCAGCAGCCACTCGGGACTAGCGGAAAACTTAGATACGCAGTATTTT.

This clonotype was counted ten times or more. The rearrangement uses TRBV12-3 or TRBV12-4 and TRBJ2-3; 8 nucleotides align to TRBD1. The CDR3 is 14 residues long. V dropped 4 bases and J dropped 5; count of bases not matched to a gene: 5. CDR3 protein: CASSWGRGQDTQYF. CDR3 nucleotide sequence: TGTGCCAGCAGTTGGGGCAGGGGGCAAGATACGCAGTATTTT.

In its sample, this clonotype was seen a few times. The V call is TRBV28, the J call TRBJ1-1; D is undetermined. The CDR3 has 11 residues. Germline-derived CDR1 and CDR2 are MDHEN and SYDVKM. The V gene lost 6 bases and the J gene lost 5 bases, with 7 bases spanning the gap. This CDR3 reads CASRWRTEAFF. In DNA, the CDR3 is TGTGCCAGCAGATGGAGGACTGAAGCTTTCTTT.

This clonotype showed up just a few times. The chain has TRBV28 and TRBJ2-1, with D hard to call. The CDR3 runs to 11 residues. The V gene lost 8 bases and the J gene lost 10 bases, with 12 bases spanning the gap. The V gene's germline CDR1 is MDHEN and CDR2 SYDVKM. The CDR3 is CASYYRTEQFF. CDR3 coding DNA: TGTGCCAGCTATTACCGTACCGAGCAGTTCTTC.

This sequence joins TRBV7-2 and TRBJ2-7; 14 bases match TRBD2. CDR3 length: 17 amino acids. Germline loops: CDR1 SGHTA, CDR2 FQGNSA. The ends lost 5 bases at V and 6 bases at J; junction bases unmatched: 12. CDR3 sequence (DNA): TGTGCCAGCAGCCTGGGACTAGCGGGAGTGTTTCAGAGCGAGCAGTACTTC. The encoded protein is CASSLGLAGVFQSEQYF. Full variable domain (rest looked up from reference TRBV7-2 and TRBJ2-7): GAGVSQSPSNKVTEKGKDVELRCDPISGHTALYWYRQSLGQGLEFLIYFQGNSAPDKSGLPSDRFSAERTGGSVSTLTIQRTQQEDSAVYLCASSLGLAGVFQSEQYFGPGTRLTVT.

This clonotype was seen only a few times. The V gene is TRBV5-1, the J gene TRBJ1-1; 7 bases agree with TRBD1. The CDR3 spans 13 residues. The V and J ends lost 4 bases and 4 bases, in that order; junction bases with no gene match: 4. CDR1 is SGHRS and CDR2 is YFSETQ in the germline V gene. CDR3 residues: CASSLTGATEAFF. In DNA, the CDR3 is TGCGCCAGCAGCCTTACAGGGGCCACTGAAGCTTTCTTT.

J is TRBJ2-7 and V is TRBV27; D call uncertain. Trimming shortened V by 6 bases and J by 3 bases, and 21 bases separated the two germline ends. The germline V gene encodes CDR1 MNHEY and CDR2 SMNVEV (reference sequence). The CDR3 contains 16 residues. CDR3 DNA sequence: TGTGCCAGCAGCTTAGTTGCCAGGTCGGAATACTACGAGCAGTACTTC. Protein sequence: CASSLVARSEYYEQYF.

The chain uses TRBV6-2 or TRBV6-3 and TRBJ2-1, with D uncertain. The CDR3 spans 12 residues. Trimming pared 4 bases from V and 7 bases from J, leaving 8 bases between. CDR1 is MNHEY and CDR2 is SVGEGT in the germline V gene. CDR3 bases: TGTGCCAGCAGTTTTAGCTATAATGAGCAGTTCTTC. Amino acids: CASSFSYNEQFF.

In this sample, this clonotype turned up a few times. The chain joins TRBV5-1 to TRBJ2-7; 8 nucleotides match TRBD2. The CDR3 has 14 residues. V was pared by 4 bases and J by 1 base, with 4 bases of the junction left unmatched. CDR1 and CDR2 from the germline V gene are SGHRS and YFSETQ. This chain's CDR3 is CASSEAGVSYEQYF. Here the CDR3 DNA reads TGCGCCAGCAGCGAAGCGGGAGTTTCCTACGAGCAGTACTTC.

Sample share makes this clonotype medium-sized (0.01 to 0.1%). This chain uses TRBV24-1 with TRBJ1-5; D remains ambiguous. CDR1 and CDR2 (germline): KGHDR, SFDVKD. Trimming left V 0 bases short and J 4 bases short, with 6 bases between. The CDR3 runs 14 residues. CDR3 sequence: CATSDLSINQPQHF. The CDR3 region has the DNA TGTGCCACCAGTGATTTGAGTATTAATCAGCCCCAGCATTTT.

The chain combines TRBV7-9 with TRBJ2-7; weak D call: TRBD2 (6 bases). This CDR3 region has 14 residues. Germline V gives CDR1 SEHNR, CDR2 FQNEAQ (reference sequence). The ends were cut back, 6 bases at V and 0 bases at J, with 12 bases in the middle. In DNA, the CDR3 is TGTGCCAGCAGTTCGGTCGGGGGCTCCTACGAGCAGTACTTC. Translation gives CASSSVGGSYEQYF.

This clonotype was counted ten times or more. The rearrangement links TRBV6-2 or TRBV6-3 to TRBJ2-3; perhaps TRBD2 as D (7 bases). This CDR3 is built from 15 residues. The germline V gene has CDR1 MNHEY and CDR2 SVGEGT. The V and J ends lost 6 bases and 5 bases respectively, with 18 bases between them. The CDR3 DNA sequence: TGTGCCAGCAGCCTCGCGGGGGCTGAAGTAGATACGCAGTATTTT. This encodes CASSLAGAEVDTQYF.

This clonotype was counted at least ten times. The gene calls are TRBV7-9 and TRBJ2-6; D is uncertain. This CDR3 has 15 amino acids. The germline gives CDR1 SEHNR, CDR2 FQNEAQ (reference sequence). V was pared by 1 base and J by 0 bases, with 4 bases between. CDR3 sequence (DNA): TGTGCCAGCAGCTTAGTACGCTCTGGGGCCAACGTCCTGACTTTC. The encoded protein is CASSLVRSGANVLTF. Full variable domain (missing parts from reference TRBV7-9 and TRBJ2-6): DTGVSQNPRHKITKRGQNVTFRCDPISEHNRLYWYRQTLGQGPEFLTYFQNEAQLEKSRLLSDRFSAERPKGSFSTLEIQRTEQGDSAMYLCASSLVRSGANVLTFGAGSRLTVL.

This clonotype was seen a few times. The V and J genes are TRBV2 and TRBJ2-1, with 12 bases matching TRBD2. The V gene's germline CDR1 is SNHLY and CDR2 FYNNEI. This CDR3 contains 14 residues. V was clipped by 5 bases and J by 10 bases; unmatched bases: 6. CDR3 coding DNA: TGTGCCAGCAGTTTCGGACTAGCGGGGAGAGAGCAGTTCTTC. Translation: CASSFGLAGREQFF.

The chain has TRBV19 and TRBJ2-2; D is unresolved. The CDR3 is made up of 13 amino acids. V gave up 3 bases and J gave up 4 bases, with 6 bases separating them. The germline V gene has CDR1 LNHDA and CDR2 SQIVND (reference sequence). CDR3 sequence (DNA): TGTGCCAGTAGTATTTCTGGCACCGGGGAGCTGTTTTTT. Translation: CASSISGTGELFF.

V and J are TRBV24-1 and TRBJ2-3; D is unresolved. The V gene lost 5 bases and the J gene lost 0 bases, with 5 bases spanning the gap. The germline gives CDR1 KGHDR, CDR2 SFDVKD. This CDR3 comprises 13 residues. The CDR3 sequence is CATSVGSTDTQYF. CDR3 nucleotide sequence: TGTGCCACCAGTGTCGGGAGCACAGATACGCAGTATTTT.

This clonotype was counted ten times or more. The V gene is TRBV5-6, the J gene TRBJ1-2; D is ambiguous. CDR1 is SGHDT, CDR2 YYEEEE, per germline. CDR3 length: 14 residues. V was clipped by 3 bases and J by 7 bases, with 16 bases between them. The CDR3, as DNA: TGTGCCAGCAGCTCTTTGACCCGACCCACTGGCTACACCTTC. Protein: CASSSLTRPTGYTF.

In this sample, this clonotype turned up many times. Here the CDR3 reads CASSDYGTYNEQFF. CDR3 coding DNA: TGTGCCAGCAGTGATTACGGGACTTACAATGAGCAGTTCTTC. The chain couples TRBV6-1 to TRBJ2-1; tentatively, D is TRBD2 (6 bases). CDR1 is MNHNS and CDR2 is SASEGT in the germline V gene. V shed 3 bases and J shed 4 bases, with 10 bases lying between them. CDR3 length: 14 amino acids.

This clonotype was found a few times. This chain joins TRBV6-1 and TRBJ2-1; D is unclear. Trimming stripped 6 bases from V and 5 bases from J, with 17 bases between. The CDR3 is 15 residues long. Germline-derived CDR1 and CDR2 are MNHNS and SASEGT. Written as DNA, the CDR3 is TGTGCCAGCAGACGGAGTCTAGTGGGTGACAATGAGCAGTTCTTC. Translation gives CASRRSLVGDNEQFF.

This clonotype was counted between two and nine times. V and J are TRBV12-3 or TRBV12-4 and TRBJ2-1; unclear D gene. The CDR3 is made up of 13 amino acids. The V end lost 1 base, the J end lost 6 bases, and 7 bases lay between the germline ends. In DNA, the CDR3 is TGTGCCAGCAGTTTAGGCTGGGCCAATGAGCAGTTCTTC. Translation: CASSLGWANEQFF.

The chain couples TRBV5-1 to TRBJ2-7; TRBD2 matches at 10 bases. V shed 1 base and J 6 bases; nucleotides not matched to a gene: 7. CDR3 size: 15 residues. Germline values: CDR1 SGHRS, CDR2 YFSETQ. The CDR3, as DNA: TGCGCCAGCAGCTTGTTCGGGACTAGCGCAGTCGAGCAGTACTTC. This translates into CASSLFGTSAVEQYF.

This clonotype was detected ten times or more. The gene calls are TRBV6-1 and TRBJ2-1; D call uncertain. Trimming cost V 3 bases and J 3 bases, with 9 bases left between them. Germline V CDR1 and CDR2: MNHNS, SASEGT. This CDR3 spans 14 amino acids. CDR3 region: CASSEGEVYNEQFF. The CDR3, as DNA: TGTGCCAGCAGTGAGGGTGAAGTCTACAATGAGCAGTTCTTC.

The rearrangement uses TRBV4-2 and TRBJ2-5; 8 bases agree with TRBD2. The CDR3 has 16 residues. CDR1 is LGHNA and CDR2 is YNFKEQ in the germline V gene. V trimming: 0 bases; J trimming: 2 bases; junction bases outside the gene matches: 5. This CDR3 reads CASSQDQRGWQETQYF. Here the CDR3 DNA reads TGTGCCAGCAGCCAAGACCAGCGGGGGTGGCAAGAGACCCAGTACTTC.

J is TRBJ2-7 and V is TRBV20-1, with D hard to call. Looked up from germline, CDR1 is DFQATT and CDR2 is SNEGSKA (reference sequence). With 2 bases removed from V and 0 bases from J, the gap between germline ends came to 14 bases. The CDR3 consists of 15 residues. CDR3 region: CSARPPTVSSYEQYF. CDR3 DNA sequence: TGCAGTGCTAGACCCCCGACTGTTAGCTCCTACGAGCAGTACTTC.

The chain combines TRBV6-1 with TRBJ2-3, with D possibly being TRBD2 (6 bases). This CDR3 contains 15 residues. Germline V gene lookup returns CDR1 MNHNS and CDR2 SASEGT. V lost 2 bases to trimming and J lost 4 bases, with 13 bases between them. The CDR3 DNA is TGTGCCAGCAGTGAAAGGGACGGGAGCGCAGATACGCAGTATTTT. The encoded protein is CASSERDGSADTQYF.